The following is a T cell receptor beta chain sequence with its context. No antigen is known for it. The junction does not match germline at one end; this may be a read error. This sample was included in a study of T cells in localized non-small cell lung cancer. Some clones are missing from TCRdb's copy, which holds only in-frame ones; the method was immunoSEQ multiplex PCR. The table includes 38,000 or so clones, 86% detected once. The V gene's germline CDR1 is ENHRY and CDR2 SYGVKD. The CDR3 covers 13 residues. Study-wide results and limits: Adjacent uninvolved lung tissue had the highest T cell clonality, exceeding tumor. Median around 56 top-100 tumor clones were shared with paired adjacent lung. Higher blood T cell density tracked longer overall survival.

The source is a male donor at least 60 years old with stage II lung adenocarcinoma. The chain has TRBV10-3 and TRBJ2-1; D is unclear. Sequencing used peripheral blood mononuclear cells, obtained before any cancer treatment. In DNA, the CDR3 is TGTGGCATCTGCCAGCCTGGGAACAATGAGCAGTTCTTC. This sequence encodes CGICQPGNNEQFF.